This T cell receptor beta chain emerged from a study of blood T cell repertoires in COVID-19. At the level of the study: Researchers got acute and convalescent COVID-19 samples from the United States, Italy and Spain. Sample material is recorded as cDNA or gDNA derived from T cells, B-cell-depleted T cells, or PBMCs.

V lost 0 bases and J 15 bases, leaving 16 bases between the germline ends. The CDR3 extends over 13 amino acids. Germline V gene lookup returns CDR1 SGHDT and CDR2 YYEEEE. Authors' analysis steps: Reference gene primers were amplified, and this amplification served to estimate nucleated cell counts. Here immunoSEQ multiplex PCR was the method, and the copy in TCRdb shows in-frame clones only, minus some. V, J and clone size were drawn from that table, and D and trimming were deduced from the DNA. The repertoire holds a few hundred thousand clones, with around 82% as singletons. V usage is TRBV5-6 and J usage is TRBJ2-1; D might be TRBD2 (6 bases). The receptor comes from a woman aged 45-65 years with acute or convalescent COVID-19. Sequences were obtained from peripheral blood. In DNA, the CDR3 is TGTGCCAGCAGCTTGGTTGGGCAGCGGGTACCGTTCTTC. Translating gives CASSLVGQRVPFF. The full variable domain, in which reference TRBV5-6 and TRBJ2-1 provide the parts outside the CDR3, is DAGVTQSPTHLIKTRGQQVTLRCSPKSGHDTVSWYQQALGQGPQFIFQYYEEEERQRGNFPDRFSGHQFPNYSSELNVNALLLGDSALYLCASSLVGQRVPFFGPGTRLTVL.